These 24 T cell receptor beta chains share one sample of origin, sequenced in a study of blood T cells in healthy people across ages. A second PCR, run for 7 to 11 cycles, used a sample-barcoded 5' primer plus a J-beta primer mix. TCRdb re-called the 5' RACE reads through MiXCR, storing one row per CDR3 protein. The table records under 1,000,000 distinct CDR3 sequences, about 45% of them present only once. The specimen sequenced was blood. The receptors originated from a man older than 75 in good health.

To note about this clonotype: A read error is possible here, since a much larger clone lies one base away. This chain links TRBV5-1 with TRBJ2-6; TRBD2 aligns across 10 bases. Germline V CDR1 and CDR2: SGHRS, YFSETQ. This CDR3 is 18 amino acids long. The CDR3 DNA follows: TGCGCCGGCAGCCCATTGTCTAGCGGGAGCTCTGGGGCCAACGTCCTGACTTTC. It encodes CAGSPLSSGSSGANVLTF.

This clonotype was recorded a few times. This chain joins TRBV5-5 and TRBJ2-7, with TRBD2 matching 7 bases. Trimming cost V 1 base and J 2 bases; bases outside gene matches: 3. This CDR3 spans 14 amino acids. CDR1 SGHKS and CDR2 YYEKEE come from the germline V gene (reference sequence). This CDR3 is CASSLSSGTYEQYF. CDR3 bases: TGTGCCAGCAGCTTGTCTAGCGGTACCTACGAGCAGTACTTC.

V gene TRBV29-1 combines with J gene TRBJ2-7; no reliable D call. Germline loops: CDR1 SQVTM, CDR2 ANQGSEA. The CDR3 has 12 amino acids. Trimming stripped 1 base from V and 6 bases from J, with 10 bases between. The CDR3 region has the DNA TGCAGCGTTGAAGCCCATGTCTGCGAGCAGTACTTC. Translated, it gives CSVEAHVCEQYF.

The chain carries TRBV11-2 and TRBJ2-5; possibly TRBD1 or TRBD2 for D (5 bases each). Deletions cut 5 bases from V and 3 bases from J, with 16 bases between. The CDR3 is 15 amino acids. The germline V gene encodes CDR1 SGHAT and CDR2 FQNNGV. CDR3 residues: CASSAFRDGEETQYF. Here the CDR3 DNA reads TGTGCCAGCAGCGCTTTCCGGGACGGTGAAGAGACCCAGTACTTC.

The chain joins TRBV20-1 to TRBJ2-7; 8 nucleotides match TRBD2. The V gene's germline CDR1 is DFQATT and CDR2 SNEGSKA (reference sequence). The CDR3 totals 14 residues. Trimming at V came to 5 bases and at J to 6 bases, leaving 12 bases not matched to a gene. The CDR3 nucleotides are TGCAGTGCTGCCCATACCGGGAGGGCCTTCGAGCAGTACTTC. Translating it yields CSAAHTGRAFEQYF.

This clonotype was seen ten or more times. This chain joins TRBV29-1 and TRBJ1-5; 9 bases match TRBD1. There are 14 residues in the CDR3. Germline values: CDR1 SQVTM, CDR2 ANQGSEA. The trim removed 4 bases at V and 6 bases at J, leaving 7 bases unmatched. The CDR3 DNA is TGCAGCGTTGCCGGGACAGGGCAAGGTCAGCCCCAGCATTTT. This translates into CSVAGTGQGQPQHF.

The chain links TRBV7-9 to TRBJ2-3, with 9 bases matching TRBD2. The J segment lost 4 bases and the V segment lost 1 base, leaving 6 bases of the junction unmatched. CDR3 size: 16 residues. Germline lookup yields CDR1 SEHNR and CDR2 FQNEAQ (reference sequence). This CDR3 reads CASSLEGGGASDTQYF. The CDR3 DNA reads TGTGCCAGCAGCTTAGAGGGCGGGGGGGCCTCAGATACGCAGTATTTT.

This chain uses TRBV12-1 with TRBJ2-1; the table assigns TRBD1, which was not confirmed against the DNA. TRBV12-1 is classified as a pseudogene. This CDR3 has 17 residues. The CDR3 DNA follows: TGTGCCAGCAGAGGACAGGACTTTCCCCGAAACTACAATGAGCAGTTCTTC. Protein sequence: CASRGQDFPRNYNEQFF.

This chain links TRBV6-6 with TRBJ2-7, with a possible D match to TRBD1 (6 bases). V was shortened by 7 bases and J by 2 bases, with 15 bases between the two germline ends. This CDR3 has 14 amino acids. CDR1 is MNHNY and CDR2 is SVGAGI in the germline V gene (reference sequence). CDR3 bases: TGTGCCAGCAACCCGACAGGACCCACCTACGAGCAGTACTTC. The encoded protein is CASNPTGPTYEQYF.

This sequence joins TRBV29-1 and TRBJ2-5; maybe TRBD2 (6 bases). This CDR3 region has 13 residues. CDR1 and CDR2 (germline): SQVTM, ANQGSEA. Trimming shortened V by 3 bases and J by 11 bases, and 19 bases separated the two germline ends. This CDR3 reads CSVEGRRGTGQYF. The CDR3 DNA sequence: TGCAGCGTTGAGGGAAGGAGGGGAACGGGGCAGTACTTC.

The gene calls are TRBV7-9 and TRBJ2-1; 9 bases align to TRBD1. The CDR3 is made up of 17 amino acids. V lost 1 base to trimming and J lost 6 bases; unmatched junction nucleotides: 10. CDR1 SEHNR and CDR2 FQNEAQ come from the germline V gene (reference sequence). The CDR3 DNA reads as TGTGCCAGCAGCTTAGTGGTGGGACAGGGCTTTGGCAATGAGCAGTTCTTC. It codes for CASSLVVGQGFGNEQFF.

The chain links TRBV18 to TRBJ2-6, with 7 bases matching TRBD1. The CDR3 contains 18 residues. Per germline, CDR1 KGHSH and CDR2 LQKENI. With 2 bases clipped from V and 1 base from J, the junction kept 8 bases outside the gene matches. This chain's CDR3 is CASSPSQGSSSGANVLTF. CDR3 nucleotides: TGTGCCAGCTCACCATCACAGGGGTCTTCTTCTGGGGCCAACGTCCTGACTTTC.

This chain uses TRBV9 with TRBJ1-6, with 8 bases identical to TRBD1. The CDR3 extends over 15 amino acids. Germline values: CDR1 SGDLS, CDR2 YYNGEE. V trimming: 2 bases; J trimming: 8 bases; junction bases outside the gene matches: 6. This CDR3 is CASSVRQGTDSPLHF. The CDR3 bases are TGTGCCAGCAGCGTGAGACAGGGGACGGATTCACCCCTCCACTTT. Combining the CDR3 with reference TRBV9 and TRBJ1-6 gives the whole variable domain DSGVTQTPKHLITATGQRVTLRCSPRSGDLSVYWYQQSLDQGLQFLIQYYNGEERAKGNILERFSAQQFPDLHSELNLSSLELGDSALYFCASSVRQGTDSPLHFGNGTRLTVT.

The DNA of the CDR3 is TGTGCCAGCAGCACCACACAGGTGAGCTCCTATGAGCAGTACTTC. Amino acids: CASSTTQVSSYEQYF. The chain combines TRBV21-1 with TRBJ2-7; the D call TRBD1 from the table was never checked on the DNA. TRBV21-1 is flagged as a pseudogene. The CDR3 consists of 15 residues.

The chain uses TRBV20-1 and TRBJ1-5; D call uncertain. The CDR3 runs 17 residues. CDR1 and CDR2 (germline): DFQATT, SNEGSKA (reference sequence). The V and J ends lost 1 base and 0 bases respectively, with 16 bases between them. The CDR3: CSARAGTVLYSNQPQHF. The CDR3 bases are TGCAGTGCTAGAGCAGGCACGGTTCTATATAGCAATCAGCCCCAGCATTTT.

This clonotype was observed a handful of times. The chain carries TRBV7-9 and TRBJ2-3, with 7 bases fitting TRBD2. J was trimmed by 4 bases and V by 1 base; bases with no gene match: 8. The germline CDR1 and CDR2 sequences are SEHNR and FQNEAQ (reference sequence). The CDR3 covers 16 residues. CDR3 sequence (DNA): TGTGCCAGCAGCTTAGGCGGGGGAGGGCCTGCAGATACGCAGTATTTT. Translating it yields CASSLGGGGPADTQYF. Combining the CDR3 with reference TRBV7-9 and TRBJ2-3 gives the whole variable domain DTGVSQNPRHKITKRGQNVTFRCDPISEHNRLYWYRQTLGQGPEFLTYFQNEAQLEKSRLLSDRFSAERPKGSFSTLEIQRTEQGDSAMYLCASSLGGGGPADTQYFGPGTRLTVL.

J is TRBJ2-1 and V is TRBV28, with 7 bases identical to TRBD2. This CDR3 has 17 amino acids. In germline, CDR1 is MDHEN, CDR2 SYDVKM. Germline trimming cut 4 bases from V and 8 bases from J; bases unmatched to any gene: 17. The CDR3 bases are TGTGCCAGCAGTTCTTTAATTAGAGGGAGGGTAGATCATGAGCAGTTCTTC. This encodes CASSSLIRGRVDHEQFF.

This chain uses TRBV6-6 with TRBJ1-5, with a weak D call TRBD1 (5 bases). Germline lookup yields CDR1 MNHNY and CDR2 SVGAGI (reference sequence). CDR3 length: 13 amino acids. V was clipped by 2 bases and J by 5 bases, with 7 bases between them. DNA for the CDR3: TGTGCCAGCAGTTACCCGGGGGATCAGCCCCAGCATTTT. It is translated as CASSYPGDQPQHF.

This sequence joins TRBV7-2 and TRBJ1-6; 9 nucleotides match TRBD1. The CDR3 consists of 15 residues. V lost 7 bases to trimming and J lost 7 bases; unmatched junction nucleotides: 8. Looked up from germline, CDR1 is SGHTA and CDR2 is FQGNSA. The CDR3 sequence is CASNQQGAVNSPLHF. Here the CDR3 DNA reads TGTGCCAGCAACCAACAGGGGGCTGTAAATTCACCCCTCCACTTT.

CDR3 sequence reads: CASSLYGEGSQPQHF. CDR3 DNA: TGTGCCAGCAGCTTATACGGGGAGGGAAGTCAGCCCCAGCATTTT. The chain has TRBV7-9 and TRBJ1-5; D is undetermined. The CDR3 loop spans 15 amino acids. The V gene lost 2 bases and the J gene lost 6 bases, with 14 bases spanning the gap. CDR1 SEHNR and CDR2 FQNEAQ come from the germline V gene (reference sequence).

The chain has TRBV29-1 and TRBJ2-5, with D unclear. This CDR3 has 12 amino acids. Germline CDR1 reads SQVTM; CDR2 reads ANQGSEA. Trimming removed 4 bases at V and 11 bases at J, with 17 bases between. The CDR3 loop is CSVVPSSDEQYF. CDR3 DNA sequence: TGCAGCGTTGTACCCAGCTCCGATGAGCAGTACTTC.

The chain combines TRBV7-2 with TRBJ2-5, with 9 nucleotides matching TRBD2. The CDR3 is made up of 18 amino acids. V gave up 1 base and J gave up 0 bases; unmatched junction bases: 9. Germline loops: CDR1 SGHTA, CDR2 FQGNSA. The chain's CDR3 is CASSLVAPSGVYQETQYF. CDR3 bases: TGTGCCAGCAGCTTAGTTGCGCCTAGCGGGGTGTACCAAGAGACCCAGTACTTC.

CDR3 amino acids: CSAHTSSGETYEQYF. The CDR3 DNA follows: TGCAGTGCTCACACTTCTAGCGGGGAGACCTACGAGCAGTACTTC. This rearrangement joins TRBV20-1 to TRBJ2-4; 9 positions match TRBD2. Matching the DNA end better, TRBJ2-7 makes the J call doubtful. Per germline, CDR1 DFQATT and CDR2 SNEGSKA (reference sequence). The CDR3 extends over 15 amino acids.

The chain combines TRBV10-3 with TRBJ2-2; TRBD1 might be the D (5 bases). Germline V gene data show CDR1 as ENHRY and CDR2 as SYGVKD. The length of the CDR3 is 15 residues. Trimming removed 6 bases at V and 4 bases at J, with 15 bases between. The CDR3 coding sequence is TGTGCCATCAGCACCCCCGACAGTACCACCGGGGAGCTGTTTTTT. Protein product: CAISTPDSTTGELFF.